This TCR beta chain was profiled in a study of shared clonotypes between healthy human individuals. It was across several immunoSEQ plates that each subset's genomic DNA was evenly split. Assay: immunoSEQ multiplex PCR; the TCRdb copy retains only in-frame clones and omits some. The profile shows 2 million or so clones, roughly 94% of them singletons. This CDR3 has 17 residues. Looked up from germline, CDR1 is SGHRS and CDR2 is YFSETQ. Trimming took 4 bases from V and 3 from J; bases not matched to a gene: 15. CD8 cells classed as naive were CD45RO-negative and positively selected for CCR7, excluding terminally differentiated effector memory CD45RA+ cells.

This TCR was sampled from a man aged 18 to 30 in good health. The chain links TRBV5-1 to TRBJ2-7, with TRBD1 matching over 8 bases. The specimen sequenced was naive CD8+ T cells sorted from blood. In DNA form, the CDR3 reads TGCGCCAGCAGCCCCAGGGGTCCGACAGGGGAGGACTACGAGCAGTACTTC. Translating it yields CASSPRGPTGEDYEQYF.